The rows below give T cell receptor beta chains drawn from one sample of a study of T cell changes during pregnancy in multiple sclerosis. Measured with immunoSEQ multiplex PCR; TCRdb has only the in-frame clones, and not every one. The sample carries about 28,000 clones, 88% recorded once. This sample comprised CD4+ T cells from peripheral blood mononuclear cells, obtained in the first trimester of pregnancy. The receptors shown here come from a female donor in good health, enrolled as a control in a pregnancy study. Each CDR3 is given with its conserved first and last residue. D genes are given only for firm matches. Size is stated for part of the rows, as once, few or many counts, or as a class when the clone is expanded.

>TRBD1|TRBJ1-5|once|TRBV5-6
TGTGCCAGCAGCCAGGGACAGGGCGTCTATCAGCCCCAGCATTTT
CASSQGQGVYQPQHF
>TRBD2|TRBJ2-5|.|TRBV11-2
TGTGCCAGCAGCTTACAGCGGGGGGCCGGGGTTTGGGAGACCCAGTACTTC
CASSLQRGAGVWETQYF
>.|TRBJ2-1|once|TRBV7-9
TGTGCCAGCAGCTTAGACCTGGGTGGGGGCCCCAATGAGCAGTTCTTC
CASSLDLGGGPNEQFF
>TRBD2|TRBJ2-5|.|TRBV9
TGTGCCAGCAGCAGAAGCGGGGGAATCCAAGAGACCCAGTACTTC
CASSRSGGIQETQYF
>.|TRBJ1-1|.|TRBV5-6
TGTGCCAGCAGCTTGGGGCAGGTTTCCCTGAACACTGAAGCTTTCTTT
CASSLGQVSLNTEAFF
>TRBD1|TRBJ2-7|.|TRBV25-1
TGTGCCAGCAGCCCCTTCAGGGGGCTCGACGAGCAGTACTTC
CASSPFRGLDEQYF
>TRBD2|TRBJ2-5|.|TRBV10-3
TGTGCCATCAGGGGACTAGGAGAGACCCAGTACTTC
CAIRGLGETQYF
>.|TRBJ2-1|few|TRBV11-3
TGTGCCAGTTCAACCAGGGGGGTCTACAATGAGCAGTTCTTC
CASSTRGVYNEQFF
>.|TRBJ2-6|.|TRBV4-1
TGCGCCAGCAGCCAAGTACTTTCTGGGGCCAACGTCCTGACTTTC
CASSQVLSGANVLTF
>TRBD2|TRBJ2-1|few|TRBV27
TGTGCCAGCAGTTTTGGTAGCGGGGGGGCGGGTCGCAATGAGCAGTTCTTC
CASSFGSGGAGRNEQFF
>TRBD1|TRBJ1-2|.|TRBV6-1
TGTGCCAGCAGAGAATCCGGGACAGATGGCTATGGCTACACCTTC
CASRESGTDGYGYTF
>TRBD1|TRBJ1-6|few|TRBV19
TGTGCCAGTAGGCCGACAGGGTCAGATTCACCCCTCCACTTT
CASRPTGSDSPLHF
>TRBD1|TRBJ2-5|.|TRBV4-1
TGCGCCAGCAGCCATCTTACCGGGACAGGCTACCAAGAGACCCAGTACTTC
CASSHLTGTGYQETQYF
>.|TRBJ2-5|.|TRBV6-5
TGTGCCAGCAGTTACGGCGGAGCGAAAGAGACCCAGTACTTC
CASSYGGAKETQYF
>.|TRBJ2-2|.|TRBV7-9
TGTGCCAGCAGTACGACTGGCAGTTCGAACACCGGGGAGCTGTTTTTT
CASSTTGSSNTGELFF
>.|TRBJ1-5|few|TRBV7-2
TGTGCCAGCAGCACTTATAGCAATCAGCCCCAGCATTTT
CASSTYSNQPQHF
>TRBD1|TRBJ1-2|.|TRBV11-2
TGTGCCAGCAGCTTTGACAGGGTAGGCTATGGCTACACCTTC
CASSFDRVGYGYTF
>.|TRBJ2-1|few|TRBV30
TGTGCCTGGAGTGAGGTAGCGTCTTACCAGTTCTTC
CAWSEVASYQFF
>.|TRBJ1-4|few|TRBV9
TGTGCCAGCAGCCCGGGGGCAACTAATGAAAAACTGTTTTTT
CASSPGATNEKLFF
>.|TRBJ1-3|.|TRBV30
TGTGCCTGGAGTGTACTATCGGGGTTTGGAAACACCATATATTTT
CAWSVLSGFGNTIYF
>TRBD1|TRBJ1-2|.|TRBV9
TGTGCCAGCAGCGCTGGACAGGCGAACTATGGCTACACCTTC
CASSAGQANYGYTF
>TRBD1|TRBJ2-2|once|TRBV19
TGTGCCAGTAGCTCCGGGACAGGGGGAGTCGGGAACACCGGGGAGCTGTTTTTT
CASSSGTGGVGNTGELFF
>.|TRBJ1-2|once|TRBV27
TGTGCCAGCAGTCCCCTCCCCACCAGGGGCTACACCTTC
CASSPLPTRGYTF
>TRBD2|TRBJ2-2|.|TRBV9
TGTGCCAGCAGCGTTCTTAGCGGGAAAAACACCGGGGAGCTGTTTTTT
CASSVLSGKNTGELFF
>.|TRBJ1-2|.|TRBV30
TGTGCCTGGAGTGTAGGGGGAGGCTACACCTTC
CAWSVGGGYTF
>.|TRBJ2-1|.|TRBV6-6
TGTGCCAGCAGTGGACAGGGAGGGGAGCAGTTCTTC
CASSGQGGEQFF
>.|TRBJ1-4|.|TRBV7-2
TGTGCCAGCAGCTTAGTTACGGGTCCTGATGAAAAACTGTTTTTT
CASSLVTGPDEKLFF
>TRBD1|TRBJ1-3|.|TRBV9
TGTGCCAGCAGCGTAGGAGGCTCAGGGGGGATCTCTGGAAACACCATATATTTT
CASSVGGSGGISGNTIYF
>.|TRBJ1-2|.|TRBV7-2
TGTGCCAGCAGCCAGTTCAGGGAAGACTATGGCTACACCTTC
CASSQFREDYGYTF
>.|TRBJ1-1|.|TRBV11-1
TGTGCCAGCAGCTTAAATCAGGGGAGGAACACTGAAGCTTTCTTT
CASSLNQGRNTEAFF
>.|TRBJ1-4|.|TRBV2
TGTGCCAGCAGTGAGCGGACGGGAACAACTAATGAAAAACTGTTTTTT
CASSERTGTTNEKLFF
>TRBD2|TRBJ2-2|.|TRBV11-2
TGTGCCAGCAGCTTATGGTCCCTGCTAGCGGGGCCCGGGGAGCTGTTTTTT
CASSLWSLLAGPGELFF
>.|TRBJ2-7|.|TRBV7-9
TGTGCCAGCAGTCTGCCGGGGGCCTACGAGCAGTACTTC
CASSLPGAYEQYF
>TRBD1|TRBJ2-7|.|TRBV19
TGTGCCAGTAGTATCGGCAGGGGGAACTACGAGCAGTACTTC
CASSIGRGNYEQYF
>TRBD1|TRBJ2-7|few|TRBV7-8
TGTGCCAGCAGCCCCGGGACAGGGATCAACGAGCAGTACTTC
CASSPGTGINEQYF
>.|TRBJ2-3|.|TRBV5-4
TGTGCCAGCAGCTTGGACCATGCTAGCAAAGATACGCAGTATTTT
CASSLDHASKDTQYF
>TRBD2|TRBJ2-3|.|TRBV11-3
TGTGCCAGCAGCTTAGGTAGTAGCGGGGGGACTGATACGCAGTATTTT
CASSLGSSGGTDTQYF
>TRBD1|TRBJ1-2|.|TRBV7-6
TGTGCCAGCAGCCACCGGGACAGCTATGGCTACACCTTC
CASSHRDSYGYTF
>TRBD1|TRBJ1-5|.|TRBV27
TGTGCCAGCAGTTCGACAGGGCGCAATCAGCCCCAGCATTTT
CASSSTGRNQPQHF
>TRBD1|TRBJ1-1|.|TRBV30
TGTGCCTGGAGTCCAAACCTAGGGACAGGGATGAACACTGAAGCTTTCTTT
CAWSPNLGTGMNTEAFF
>TRBD1|TRBJ1-1|.|TRBV30
TGTGCCTGGAGTGTGCCAGGGGGCTTGGTTGAAGCTTTCTTT
CAWSVPGGLVEAFF
>TRBD1|TRBJ1-5|.|TRBV2
TGTGCCAGCAGCGCTACAGGGGATCAGCCCCAGCATTTT
CASSATGDQPQHF
>TRBD1|TRBJ1-1|.|TRBV10-3
TGTGCCATCAGAGCTGACAGGGATGAAGCTTTCTTT
CAIRADRDEAFF
>.|TRBJ2-2|once|TRBV4-2
TGTGCCACCGGGGACACAAACACCGGGGAGCTGTTTTTT
CATGDTNTGELFF
>.|TRBJ1-1|.|TRBV7-2
TGTGCCAGCAGCATGGGCCCCAGCAGGGTTGGGGACACTGAAGCTTTCTTT
CASSMGPSRVGDTEAFF
>TRBD1|TRBJ2-1|.|TRBV7-8
TGTGCCAGCAGCCCCAGGACAGGGACCTCCTACAATGAGCAGTTCTTC
CASSPRTGTSYNEQFF
>TRBD1|TRBJ2-3|few|TRBV5-4
TGTGCCAGCAGCCTGACAGGGGAGCACGATACGCAGTATTTT
CASSLTGEHDTQYF